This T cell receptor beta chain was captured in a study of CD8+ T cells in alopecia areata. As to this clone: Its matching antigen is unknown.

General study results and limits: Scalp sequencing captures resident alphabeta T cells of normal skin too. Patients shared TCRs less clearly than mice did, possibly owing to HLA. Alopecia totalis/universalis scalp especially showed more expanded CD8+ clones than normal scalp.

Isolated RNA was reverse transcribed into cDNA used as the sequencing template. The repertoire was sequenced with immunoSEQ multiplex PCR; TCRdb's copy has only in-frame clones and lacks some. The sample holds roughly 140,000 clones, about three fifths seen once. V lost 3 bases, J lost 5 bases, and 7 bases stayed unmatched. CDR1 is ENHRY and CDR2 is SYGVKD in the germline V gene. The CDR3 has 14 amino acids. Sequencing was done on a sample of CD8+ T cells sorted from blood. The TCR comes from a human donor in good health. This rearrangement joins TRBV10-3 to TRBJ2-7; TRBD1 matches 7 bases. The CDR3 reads CAISDRQGIHEQYF. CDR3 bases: TGTGCCATCAGTGACCGACAGGGAATCCACGAGCAGTACTTC.